This entry lists 10 T cell receptor beta chains sequenced from one sample in a study of T-cell memory formation after mild COVID-19. In TCRdb, the 5' RACE reads were re-called with MiXCR into one record per CDR3 protein. The sample lists 200,000 to 250,000 distinct CDR3 sequences, 9.5% to 10% seen once, with roughly 4% in the top ten. Sequencing was carried out using PBMCs or a T cell subset sorted from them (not recorded which). The receptors come from a man between 18 and 35 years old who had mild COVID-19 (a few samples of this study predate the infection). Cell type and time point are not known.

This chain uses TRBV20-1 with TRBJ1-4; 7 bases match TRBD1. The CDR3 extends over 13 amino acids. Germline CDR1 is DFQATT and CDR2 is SNEGSKA (reference sequence). V shed 5 bases and J 8 bases; nucleotides not matched to a gene: 8. The CDR3 sequence: CSACPGGREKLFF. The CDR3 nucleotides read TGCAGTGCTTGCCCAGGGGGTCGCGAAAAACTGTTTTTT.

This chain links TRBV23-1 with TRBJ2-5; the D call may be TRBD1 or TRBD2 (5 bases each). TRBV23-1 is an open reading frame whose function is uncertain. This CDR3 contains 15 residues. V gave up 0 bases and J gave up 4 bases, with 12 bases separating them. CDR3 protein: CASSQSNGAVETQYF. The CDR3 DNA reads as TGCGCCAGCAGTCAATCGAACGGGGCGGTAGAGACCCAGTACTTC.

This sequence joins TRBV4-1 and TRBJ2-7, with TRBD1 matching 7 bases. Looked up from germline, CDR1 is MGHRA and CDR2 is YSYEKL. J was trimmed by 0 bases and V by 6 bases; bases with no gene match: 8. CDR3 length: 15 amino acids. For the CDR3, the DNA is TGCGCCAGCAGGTTCCGGGACAGCGACTCCTACGAGCAGTACGTC. Its translation is CASRFRDSDSYEQYV.

The chain employs TRBV3-1 and TRBJ2-2; 7 nucleotides align to TRBD1. This CDR3 has 17 amino acids. V was clipped by 0 bases and J by 6 bases; unmatched bases: 10. CDR1 LGHDT and CDR2 YNNKEL come from the germline V gene (reference sequence). The DNA for the CDR3 is TGTGCCAGCAGCCAAGATCTCACTAGAGGGACAGCCGGGGAGCTGTTTTTT. This translates into CASSQDLTRGTAGELFF.

J is TRBJ2-1 and V is TRBV7-2, with 12 bases matching TRBD1. Germline CDR1 is SGHTA and CDR2 is FQGNSA. CDR3 length equals 14 residues. V shed 6 bases and J 13 bases; nucleotides not matched to a gene: 10. The CDR3 is CASRSGQGARVQFF. The CDR3 DNA sequence: TGTGCCAGCAGGTCGGGACAGGGGGCGCGAGTACAGTTCTTC.

A few counts support this clonotype. V gene TRBV29-1 combines with J gene TRBJ1-1; 7 nucleotides align to TRBD1. J gave up 1 base and V 7 bases, and 9 bases lay outside the gene matches. This CDR3 region has 14 residues. The germline gives CDR1 SQVTM, CDR2 ANQGSEA. The CDR3, as DNA: TGCAGCGGAAGACAGGGTTTCGGGAACACTGAAGCTTTCTTT. Encoded protein: CSGRQGFGNTEAFF.

With regard to this clonotype: A read error may produce the germline difference seen at one junction end. This chain connects TRBV7-2 to TRBJ2-5; D possibly uses TRBD1 or TRBD2 (5 bases each). The germline CDR1 and CDR2 sequences are SGHTA and FQGNSA. The CDR3 is 18 residues long. The DNA for the CDR3 is TGTGCCAGCAGCTTAGCATCTGGGGGAACCTCCTACCAAGAGACCCAGTGCTTC. This encodes CASSLASGGTSYQETQCF.

This clonotype was detected many times. V is TRBV4-2 and J is TRBJ1-1; D is uncertain. Trimming shortened V by 0 bases and J by 4 bases, and 12 bases separated the two germline ends. This CDR3 comprises 15 residues. From germline, CDR1 is LGHNA and CDR2 YNFKEQ. The CDR3 DNA reads as TGTGCCAGCAGCCAAGACACTTTCGGGAGCACTGAAGCTTTCTTT. Protein: CASSQDTFGSTEAFF.

This clonotype was found a few times. The chain has TRBV20-1 and TRBJ2-5; 9 nucleotides align to TRBD1. CDR1 is DFQATT and CDR2 is SNEGSKA in the germline V gene (reference sequence). CDR3 length: 14 residues. Germline trimming cut 5 bases from V and 5 bases from J; bases unmatched to any gene: 9. DNA of the CDR3: TGCAGTGCTGACCGGACAGGGGATGAGGAGACCCAGTACTTC. It specifies CSADRTGDEETQYF.

This clonotype was counted only a few times. V gene TRBV20-1 combines with J gene TRBJ2-7, with 10 bases matching TRBD1. The CDR3 contains 14 residues. In germline, CDR1 is DFQATT, CDR2 SNEGSKA (reference sequence). J lost 5 bases, V lost 6 bases, and 10 bases had no gene match. The CDR3 is CSAPQRDRGHEQYF. As DNA, the CDR3 is TGCAGTGCCCCTCAACGGGACAGGGGACACGAGCAGTACTTC.